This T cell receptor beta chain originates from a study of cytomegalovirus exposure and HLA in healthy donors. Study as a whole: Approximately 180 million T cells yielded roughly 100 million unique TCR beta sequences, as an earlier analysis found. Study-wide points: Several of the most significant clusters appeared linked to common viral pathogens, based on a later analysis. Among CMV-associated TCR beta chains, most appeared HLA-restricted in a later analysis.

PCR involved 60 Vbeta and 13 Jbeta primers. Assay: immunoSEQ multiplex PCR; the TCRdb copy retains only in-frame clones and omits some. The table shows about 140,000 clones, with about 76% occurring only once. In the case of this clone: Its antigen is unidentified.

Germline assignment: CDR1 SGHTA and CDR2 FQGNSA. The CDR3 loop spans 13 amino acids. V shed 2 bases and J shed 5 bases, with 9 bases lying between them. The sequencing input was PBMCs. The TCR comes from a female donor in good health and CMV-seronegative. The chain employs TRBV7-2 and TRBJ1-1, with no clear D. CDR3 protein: CASSLNSRTEAFF. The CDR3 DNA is TGTGCCAGCAGCTTAAACAGCCGGACTGAAGCTTTCTTT.